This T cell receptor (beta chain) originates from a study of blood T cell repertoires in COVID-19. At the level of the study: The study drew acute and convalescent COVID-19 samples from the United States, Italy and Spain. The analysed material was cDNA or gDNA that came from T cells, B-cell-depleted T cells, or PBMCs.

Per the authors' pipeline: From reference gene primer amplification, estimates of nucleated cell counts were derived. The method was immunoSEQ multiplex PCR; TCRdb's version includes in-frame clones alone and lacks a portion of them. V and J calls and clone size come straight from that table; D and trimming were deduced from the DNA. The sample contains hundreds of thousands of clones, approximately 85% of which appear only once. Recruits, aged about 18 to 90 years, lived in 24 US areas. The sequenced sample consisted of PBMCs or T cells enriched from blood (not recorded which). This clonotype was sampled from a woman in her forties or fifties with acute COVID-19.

The CDR3 reads CASSLGTSGVGGTQYF. CDR3 in DNA: TGTGCCAGCAGCCTGGGGACTAGCGGGGTCGGTGGGACCCAGTACTTC. This chain links TRBV7-6 with TRBJ2-5; 13 bases are a match to TRBD2. The CDR3 loop spans 16 amino acids. V lost 5 bases to trimming and J lost 7 bases; unmatched junction nucleotides: 10. Germline CDR1 is SGHVS and CDR2 is FNYEAQ.